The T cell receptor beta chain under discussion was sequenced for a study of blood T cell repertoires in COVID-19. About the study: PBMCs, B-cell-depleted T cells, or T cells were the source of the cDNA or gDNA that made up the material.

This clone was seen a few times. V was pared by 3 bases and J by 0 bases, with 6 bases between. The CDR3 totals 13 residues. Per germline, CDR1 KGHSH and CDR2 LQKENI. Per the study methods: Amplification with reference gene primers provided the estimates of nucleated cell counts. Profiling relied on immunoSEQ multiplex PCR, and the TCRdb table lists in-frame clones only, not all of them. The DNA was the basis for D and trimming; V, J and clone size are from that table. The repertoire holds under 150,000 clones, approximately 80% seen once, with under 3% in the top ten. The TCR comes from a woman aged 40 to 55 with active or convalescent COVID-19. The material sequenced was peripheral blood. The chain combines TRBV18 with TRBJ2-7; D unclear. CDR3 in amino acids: CASSPGSSYEQYF. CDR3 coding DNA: TGTGCCAGCTCACCTGGCTCCTCCTACGAGCAGTACTTC.